Following are 21 T cell receptor beta chains from one sample sequenced in a study of glioma-infiltrating T cells (dated by TCRdb to 2015 to 2016). Sequencing was performed on an Illumina MiSeq. The iRepertoire nested amplicon-rescue multiplex PCR (arm-PCR) platform was used to amplify TCR alpha and beta CDR3 regions from RNA. TCRdb's own reprocessing of the public reads used fastp at Q25 and MiXCR and kept productive beta chains. Rows merge per CDR3 protein into single entries with the most common DNA and genes. The sample includes around 350,000 distinct CDR3 sequences, with around 38% observed a single time. Jointly, the top ten make up 12% of the sample. Material for sequencing was glioma tissue, nonneoplastic brain tissue, or PBMCs (not recorded which). The receptors were sampled from a human donor with low-grade glioma or glioblastoma, undergoing nonglioma brain surgery, or in good health (not recorded which).

The table lists this clonotype with a few counts. The chain has TRBV12-3 or TRBV12-4 and TRBJ1-2; 8 nucleotides match TRBD1. After removal of 3 bases from V and 8 bases from J, the junction contained 8 bases not matched to a gene. The CDR3 runs to 14 residues. In DNA, the CDR3 is TGTGCCAGCAGTTTGGGGCAGGGGGCCTCCGGCTACACCTTC. As protein: CASSLGQGASGYTF.

In this sample, this clonotype turned up once. The gene calls are TRBV13 and TRBJ1-1; D remains unclear. This CDR3 is 14 amino acids long. V gave up 0 bases and J gave up 1 base, with 6 bases separating them. Germline CDR1 and CDR2: PRHDT and FYEKMQ (reference sequence). The CDR3 DNA sequence: TGTGCCAGCAGCTTAGGCAGCTGGAACACTGAAGCTTTCTTT. Translation gives CASSLGSWNTEAFF.

In its sample, this clonotype was seen many times. The chain combines TRBV6-1 with TRBJ1-1, with D hard to call. V was cut by 2 bases and J by 1 base, with 11 bases left in between. The CDR3 totals 15 residues. The germline V gene encodes CDR1 MNHNS and CDR2 SASEGT. Written as DNA, the CDR3 is TGTGCCAGCAGTGAAAGGCGTTCGGGGAACACTGAAGCTTTCTTT. Protein: CASSERRSGNTEAFF.

The chain uses TRBV7-2 and TRBJ2-3; the D is unclear. The CDR3 is 13 residues long. V lost 4 bases and J 2 bases, leaving 7 bases between the germline ends. Per the germline V gene, CDR1 is SGHTA and CDR2 is FQGNSA. DNA for the CDR3: TGTGCCAGCAGCTCACTTTACACAGATACGCAGTATTTT. Translated: CASSSLYTDTQYF.

CDR3 region: CASRIPGARDEQYF. Here the CDR3 DNA reads TGTGCCAGCAGAATTCCAGGGGCCCGGGACGAGCAGTACTTC. This chain connects TRBV6-1 to TRBJ2-7; the D gene is possibly TRBD1 (6 bases). The CDR3 spans 14 residues. Germline V gene data show CDR1 as MNHNS and CDR2 as SASEGT. V lost 6 bases and J 5 bases, leaving 17 bases between the germline ends.

The CDR3 reads CATGGRPLYEQYF. The CDR3 DNA reads TGTGCCACCGGCGGGCGGCCCCTCTACGAGCAGTACTTC. The rearrangement uses TRBV6-2 or TRBV6-3 and TRBJ2-7; D might be TRBD2 (5 bases). Per the germline V gene, CDR1 is MNHEY and CDR2 is SVGEGT. The CDR3 has 13 amino acids. Deletions cut 10 bases from V and 3 bases from J, with 16 bases between.

Comment on this clonotype: One base away lies a much larger clone, so this may be a sequencing read error. This chain links TRBV7-2 with TRBJ2-7; unclear D gene. Germline CDR1 SGHTA, CDR2 FQGNSA. The CDR3 sequence is 13 residues long. The CDR3 DNA reads as TGTGCCAGCAGCTTAGTACAGAACTACGGGCAGTACTTC. It translates to CASSLVQNYGQYF.

This chain connects TRBV28 to TRBJ2-7; 9 positions match TRBD2. There are 17 residues in the CDR3. Germline CDR1 MDHEN, CDR2 SYDVKM. The V gene end was trimmed by 4 bases and the J gene end by 2 bases; junction bases not matched to a gene: 12. The CDR3 is CASSWARRTSETYEQYF. DNA of the CDR3: TGTGCCAGCAGTTGGGCACGGAGGACTAGCGAGACCTACGAGCAGTACTTC.

The rearrangement links TRBV28 to TRBJ2-1, with D possibly being TRBD1 (5 bases). This CDR3 has 13 residues. CDR1 and CDR2 from the germline V gene are MDHEN and SYDVKM. V lost 8 bases and J lost 7, with 15 bases in between. The CDR3 DNA reads as TGTGCCAGCGCCTTCCAGGGCCGAAATGAGCAGTTCTTC. It translates to CASAFQGRNEQFF.

This chain connects TRBV28 to TRBJ2-7; TRBD2 aligns across 7 bases. CDR3 length equals 11 residues. The V gene end was trimmed by 7 bases and the J gene end by 9 bases; junction bases not matched to a gene: 6. CDR1 and CDR2 (germline): MDHEN, SYDVKM. The CDR3 loop reads CASKLARRQYF. DNA of the CDR3: TGTGCCAGCAAACTAGCGAGACGGCAGTACTTC.

This clonotype came up a few times. The rearrangement links TRBV6-2 or TRBV6-3 to TRBJ1-1; no reliable D call. Trimming took off 0 bases at V and 7 bases at J, with 12 bases between the two ends. This CDR3 has 14 amino acids. From germline, CDR1 is MNHEY and CDR2 SVGEGT. The CDR3 sequence is CASSYSKKGLEAFF. CDR3 DNA sequence: TGTGCCAGCAGTTACTCGAAGAAGGGCCTTGAAGCTTTCTTT.

This sequence joins TRBV11-2 and TRBJ1-1, with D unresolved. The germline V gene has CDR1 SGHAT and CDR2 FQNNGV. The CDR3 runs 12 residues. V was cut by 2 bases and J by 7 bases, with 8 bases left in between. Here the CDR3 reads CASSLREHEAFF. The CDR3 bases are TGTGCCAGCAGCTTACGGGAGCATGAAGCTTTCTTT.

The chain links TRBV4-1 to TRBJ2-1; no firm D call. The V and J ends lost 3 bases and 6 bases respectively, with 21 bases between them. Germline V CDR1 and CDR2: MGHRA, YSYEKL. CDR3 size: 17 residues. The CDR3 coding sequence is TGCGCCAGCAGCCAGGAAACCGACTTTTTAGCAAGCAATGAGCAGTTCTTC. It codes for CASSQETDFLASNEQFF.

This clonotype appeared many times. This chain links TRBV20-1 with TRBJ1-1; D gene ambiguous. Trimming left V 6 bases short and J 8 bases short, with 19 bases between. The CDR3 is made up of 13 amino acids. Germline-derived CDR1 and CDR2 are DFQATT and SNEGSKA (reference sequence). This chain's CDR3 is CSAPTRGYLEAFF. The CDR3 DNA is TGCAGTGCCCCCACGAGAGGGTATTTAGAAGCTTTCTTT.

Here the CDR3 DNA reads TGCAGTGCTCACCTCGGGGGTGGAGAGACCCAGTACTTC. Translation: CSAHLGGGETQYF. The V call is TRBV20-1, the J call TRBJ2-5, with D perhaps matching TRBD2 (6 bases). The CDR3 extends over 13 amino acids. V was clipped by 5 bases and J by 4 bases, with 14 bases between them. The germline V gene encodes CDR1 DFQATT and CDR2 SNEGSKA (reference sequence).

The CDR3 is CASSTYPGQALYEQYF. The CDR3, as DNA: TGTGCCAGCAGTACCTACCCGGGACAGGCCCTATACGAGCAGTACTTC. The chain recombines TRBV28 with TRBJ2-7; 8 bases agree with TRBD1. The CDR3 sequence is 16 residues long. V lost 5 bases and J lost 4; bases outside the gene matches: 13. CDR1 MDHEN and CDR2 SYDVKM come from the germline V gene.

At least ten counts were recorded for this clonotype. V is TRBV15 and J is TRBJ2-5; no definite D call. V was trimmed by 0 bases and J by 1 base, leaving 9 bases between them. Germline-derived CDR1 and CDR2 are LNHNV and YYDKDF (reference sequence). The CDR3 contains 15 residues. In DNA, the CDR3 is TGTGCCACCAGCAGAGATCGCGACTTCCAAGAGACCCAGTACTTC. It codes for CATSRDRDFQETQYF. Using reference TRBV15 and TRBJ2-5 for the parts outside the CDR3, the full variable domain is DAMVIQNPRYQVTQFGKPVTLSCSQTLNHNVMYWYQQKSSQAPKLLFHYYDKDFNNEADTPDNFQSRRPNTSFCFLDIRSPGLGDTAMYLCATSRDRDFQETQYFGPGTRLLVL.

About this clonotype: Being one base from a much bigger clone, this may be a read error. V and J are TRBV6-1 and TRBJ1-4; the match to TRBD1 covers 8 bases. Trimming at V came to 5 bases and at J to 8 bases, leaving 10 bases not matched to a gene. This CDR3 is 15 amino acids long. Germline CDR1 is MNHNS and CDR2 is SASEGT. The CDR3 region is CASSRTGNLDEKLFF. The CDR3 region has the DNA TGTGCCAGCAGTCGGACAGGGAATCTGGACGAAAAACTGTTTTTT.

This sequence joins TRBV28 and TRBJ2-3; D is tentatively TRBD1 or TRBD2 (5 bases each). The CDR3 runs 15 residues. Germline values: CDR1 MDHEN, CDR2 SYDVKM. With 5 bases removed from V and 6 bases from J, the gap between germline ends came to 18 bases. In DNA, the CDR3 is TGTGCCAGCAGTGCCGGGGCAGGCGGTCTGGATACGCAGTATTTT. Translating it yields CASSAGAGGLDTQYF.

This clonotype was found a few times. The chain joins TRBV5-4 to TRBJ2-1; 12 positions match TRBD1. J was trimmed by 8 bases and V by 4 bases; bases with no gene match: 10. The germline V gene has CDR1 SGHNT and CDR2 YYREEE (reference sequence). There are 16 residues in the CDR3. The CDR3 sequence is CASSPPGQGATYEQFF. The CDR3 DNA sequence: TGTGCCAGCAGCCCACCGGGACAGGGGGCTACCTATGAGCAGTTCTTC.

The chain carries TRBV6-1 and TRBJ1-4, with 7 bases that match TRBD1. Germline lookup yields CDR1 MNHNS and CDR2 SASEGT. J gave up 10 bases and V 6 bases, and 5 bases lay outside the gene matches. The CDR3 sequence is 12 residues long. The CDR3 region is CASRDRFGKLFF. CDR3 nucleotide sequence: TGTGCCAGCAGGGACAGGTTTGGAAAACTGTTTTTT.